This is a list of T cell receptor beta chains from one sample in a study of T cell responses to AZD1222 COVID-19 vaccine. This table comes from immunoSEQ multiplex PCR, and its TCRdb copy is limited to in-frame clones, with some not included. The table includes approximately 170,000 clones, 80% to 95% detected once. The sample was peripheral blood, taken on day 0 of AZD1222 vaccination. The receptors derive from an adult in good health. Both conserved end residues are part of each CDR3. Clone sizes are given selectively: once, few, many, or a class where the clone is expanded.

abundance	v_gene	j_gene	CDR3aa
-	TRBV19	TRBJ2-2	CASSTRTGQATGELFF
-	TRBV7-2	TRBJ2-1	CASSLGVAGEQFF
-	TRBV11-2	TRBJ2-3	CASSQGSFTDTQYF
-	TRBV19	TRBJ2-7	CASSIDGGFYEQYF
-	TRBV7-2	TRBJ1-1	CASSPRLGTEAFF
-	TRBV9	TRBJ1-4	CASSVQGATNEKLFF
-	TRBV11-3	TRBJ1-1	CASSLSLSSTEAFF
once	TRBV2	TRBJ2-2	CASSVGSTGELFF
-	TRBV2	TRBJ1-1	CASSQQGATTEAFF
-	TRBV11-2	TRBJ2-7	CASSPPFRSAYEQYF
-	TRBV3-1/TRBV3-2	TRBJ1-3	CASSQVRDLGTLCSGNTIYF
-	TRBV19	TRBJ1-2	CASTGTGGFGYTF
-	TRBV6-5	TRBJ2-1	CASSSHRKSSYNEQFF
-	TRBV3-1/TRBV3-2	TRBJ1-3	CASSQKDRAGNTIYF
-	TRBV19	TRBJ2-3	CASSIGSTDTQYF
-	TRBV7-3	TRBJ2-5	CASSKGDRGGETQYF
-	TRBV18	TRBJ1-5	CASSRNRNSNQPQHF
-	TRBV19	TRBJ2-1	CASIRPGGSYNEQFF
-	TRBV7-6	TRBJ2-1	CASSLARSGHASNEQFF
-	TRBV5-1	TRBJ1-3	CASSSGDRVVGNTIYF
-	TRBV28	TRBJ2-3	CASSLSPGLGSLTDTQYF
-	TRBV19	TRBJ1-1	CASSDGQGRTEAFF
-	TRBV28	TRBJ2-1	CASSSPGTGINEQFF
once	TRBV5-1	TRBJ2-1	CASSFGLAGVNEQFF
-	TRBV20-1	TRBJ2-5	CSASLRVQETQYF
-	TRBV9	TRBJ1-2	CASSVAYSVNYGYTF
-	TRBV11-2	TRBJ2-1	CASTWATRRAGEGDEQFF
-	TRBV10-2	TRBJ2-3	CASGGHTDTQYF
-	TRBV13	TRBJ2-1	CASSLGLAGDEQFF
once	TRBV18	TRBJ2-2	CASSPMTAYTGELFF